Following are 10 T cell receptor beta chains from one sample sequenced in a study of T cells in Graves' hyperthyroidism and ophthalmopathy. TCR beta CDR3 regions were amplified from RNA transcripts. The HTBI set primed first-round TCR CDR3 RT-PCR. TCRdb fed the multiplex PCR reads into MiXCR, producing one record per CDR3 protein. This sample carries some 570,000 distinct CDR3 sequences, approximately 17% of them seen once, and the ten largest clones take roughly 18%. Material: blood. The origin of the receptors is a woman in her late teens or twenties with Graves' ophthalmopathy.

The table lists this clonotype with a few counts. This chain connects TRBV24-1 to TRBJ2-2; TRBD1 aligns across 9 bases. From germline, CDR1 is KGHDR and CDR2 SFDVKD. V was clipped by 1 base and J by 6 bases; unmatched bases: 11. CDR3 length: 18 residues. The CDR3 reads CATSDLWGTGNPAGELFF. CDR3 DNA: TGTGCCACCAGTGATTTATGGGGGACAGGGAATCCGGCCGGGGAGCTGTTTTTT.

This chain uses TRBV4-1 with TRBJ1-1; D not resolved. Trimming removed 3 bases at V and 7 bases at J, with 18 bases between. CDR1 is MGHRA, CDR2 YSYEKL, per germline. The CDR3 is 15 residues long. The CDR3, as DNA: TGCGCCAGCAGCCACCAATTACCTGGGGAGAGTGAAGCTTTCTTT. Its protein is CASSHQLPGESEAFF.

J is TRBJ2-5 and V is TRBV5-1; TRBD2 matches 10 bases. In germline, CDR1 is SGHRS, CDR2 YFSETQ. J lost 0 bases, V lost 0 bases, and 2 bases had no gene match. The CDR3 extends over 16 amino acids. CDR3 amino acids: CASSLGGLANQETQYF. The CDR3 region has the DNA TGCGCCAGCAGCTTGGGGGGACTAGCGAACCAAGAGACCCAGTACTTC. Filled out from reference TRBV5-1 and TRBJ2-5, the complete variable domain reads KAGVTQTPRYLIKTRGQQVTLSCSPISGHRSVSWYQQTPGQGLQFLFEYFSETQRNKGNFPGRFSGRQFSNSRSEMNVSTLELGDSALYLCASSLGGLANQETQYFGPGTRLLVL.

As concerns this clonotype: This may arise from a read error, as a much more abundant clone is one base away. The J gene is TRBJ2-3, the V gene TRBV7-8, with D unresolved. The CDR3 runs to 15 residues. V was trimmed by 2 bases and J by 2 bases, leaving 11 bases between them. CDR1 SGHVS and CDR2 FQNEAQ come from the germline V gene. Here the CDR3 reads CASSLTRPHTDTQYF. In DNA form, the CDR3 reads TGTGCCAGCAGCTTAACCCGGCCCCACACAGATACGCAGTATTTT.

This clonotype has a count of ten or more. This chain joins TRBV27 and TRBJ2-7, with D hard to call. The CDR3 contains 14 residues. Looked up from germline, CDR1 is MNHEY and CDR2 is SMNVEV (reference sequence). V lost 3 bases to trimming and J lost 6 bases, with 15 bases between them. In nucleotides, the CDR3 is TGTGCCAGCAGTTTTGCACATAGACGAGCCGAGCAGTACTTC. Protein product: CASSFAHRRAEQYF.

This clonotype was observed a few times. The CDR3 nucleotides are TGTGCTAGTGGTTTGGGCCCCGGGGAAGCTTTCTTT. Its translation is CASGLGPGEAFF. This sequence joins TRBV12-5 and TRBJ1-1; D not certain. CDR1 is LGHNT and CDR2 is FRNRAP in the germline V gene. V was cut by 1 base and J by 8 bases, with 8 bases left in between. This CDR3 spans 12 amino acids.

Concerning this clonotype itself: A single base separates this from a much larger clone, so it may be a read error. The CDR3 nucleotides are TGTGCCAGCAGCACCCAGGGGTCCTATGGCTACACCTTC. Its protein is CASSTQGSYGYTF. This chain joins TRBV28 and TRBJ1-2, with D tentatively TRBD1 (6 bases). CDR1 is MDHEN, CDR2 SYDVKM, per germline. CDR3 length equals 13 residues. The ends were cut back, 6 bases at V and 4 bases at J, with 12 bases in the middle.

This clonotype was observed a handful of times. The V gene is TRBV20-1, the J gene TRBJ1-5; D is unresolved. The CDR3 length is 14 residues. Germline assignment: CDR1 DFQATT and CDR2 SNEGSKA (reference sequence). V gave up 4 bases and J gave up 7 bases, with 17 bases separating them. The CDR3 DNA sequence: TGCAGTGCTACCTCTAATTACGGGGTCCAGCCCCAGCATTTT. This sequence encodes CSATSNYGVQPQHF.

Notes on this clonotype: A single base separates this from a much larger clone, so it may be a read error. J is TRBJ2-1 and V is TRBV28; D remains ambiguous. V lost 4 bases and J 8 bases, leaving 6 bases between the germline ends. The CDR3 length is 11 residues. The germline CDR1 and CDR2 sequences are MDHEN and SYDVKM. For the CDR3, the DNA is TGTGCCAGCAGTTATTCCGATGAGCAGTTCTTC. Translated: CASSYSDEQFF.

This chain connects TRBV20-1 to TRBJ2-3, with 7 bases matching TRBD2. Germline V gene sequence: CDR1 DFQATT, CDR2 SNEGSKA (reference sequence). Losses at the gene ends were 3 bases for V and 2 bases for J; bases not matched to a gene: 8. The CDR3 spans 15 residues. The CDR3 sequence is CSARNLGLVTDTQYF. The CDR3 DNA follows: TGCAGTGCTAGGAACCTAGGACTAGTCACAGATACGCAGTATTTT.